This TCR beta chain originates from a study of PD-L1 blockade in urothelial cancer (dated by TCRdb to about 2017). Study-wide context: Therapy was started at some point between 2013 and 2015 for all patients, and atezolizumab 1,200 mg was administered intravenously every 3 weeks. About 90% of the roughly 29 patients were identified as males with urothelial cancer of bladder origin, and a prior smoking history was reported by 18 of 29 patients. An ECOG performance status of 0 or 1 was recorded for the patients, and 0 to 3 prior chemotherapy regimens had been received by the patients. Blood samples were analyzed 3 weeks after the start of treatment (second dose) and 6 weeks after the start of treatment. Blood samples yielded a median of around 150,000 T cells and roughly 80,000 unique TCRs, with median clonality roughly 0.085. The study was an exploratory multi-omic analysis of somatic, immune and clinical correlates of response to PD-L1 blockade with atezolizumab in urothelial cancer. Pretreatment tumor samples and matched peripheral blood, collected serially before and after atezolizumab treatment, underwent TCR sequencing. Durable clinical benefit meant progression-free survival longer than 6 months, and TCR features were also tested against progression-free and overall survival. Whole exome sequencing and RNA sequencing of pretreatment tumors were performed alongside TCR sequencing in the same patients. Durable clinical benefit was achieved by nine patients but not by the remaining 20. Pretreatment blood TCR-seq was available for about 27 patients, at least one posttreatment blood collection was obtained for roughly 25 patients, and tumor TCR-seq was available for roughly 25 patients.

Details on this clone: This receptor's antigen is unknown. Within one base of it there is no much larger clone, and no base qualities were kept.

Via the germline V gene (reference sequence), CDR1 is MNHNY and CDR2 SVGAGI. The CDR3 runs 13 residues from the cysteine to the phenylalanine. The read is trimmed to its CDR3 DNA, 39 bases read in frame from base 1. V is cut back by 6 bases and J by 5 bases, with 4 bases in the junction unmatched. On the study overall, not on this receptor specifically: Because of the small sample size (n ≈ 31) and the many exploratory analyses performed, the results are intended to be regarded as hypothesis-generating. Greater expansion of tumor-associated TCR clones in peripheral blood 3 weeks after the start of treatment was observed in patients with durable benefit (n ≈ 24, p = 0.022). A pretreatment peripheral blood TCR clonality below the median was linked to improved progression-free and overall survival.

This specimen's time point label, interpreted: peripheral blood 6 weeks after treatment start. A total of about 31 patients with locally advanced or metastatic urothelial carcinoma, treated at Memorial Sloan Kettering on a trial protocol, made up the cohort. Peripheral blood mononuclear cells were collected pretreatment and during treatment, at between 1 and 8 total time points per patient. The Qiagen DNeasy Blood extraction kit was used to purify genomic DNA from total PBMCs and tumor samples. PBMCs were collected pretreatment and during treatment, and were isolated and stored as previously described. Synthetic TCR analog templates were spiked into each PCR so that absolute template abundance could be estimated from read counts. The immunoSEQ assay used bias-controlled V and J gene primers to amplify TCRbeta CDR3 regions from genomic DNA. Rearranged TCRbeta segments were sequenced at approximately 20X coverage. The study's processing was this. Sequencing errors were corrected by clustering, and CDR3s were annotated against IMGT so that V, D and J genes could be assigned. Downstream analyses used only productive TCRbeta rearrangements, leaving out any out-of-frame or stop-codon sequences. Clonality was calculated as one minus the Shannon entropy normalized by the log of the number of unique productive sequences. Clones differing between time points or between blood and tumor were identified by Fisher's exact test with Benjamini-Hochberg correction at adjusted p below 0.01. TCRdb stores this immuneACCESS table with in-frame sequences only. Part of the clones is absent; in the studies checked, under half of the shortfall reflects unresolved V genes, and no reason is known for the rest. V and J calls plus clone size are reproduced from that table; the DNA served to infer D and trimming. The sample profile shows some 120,000 clones; around 88% of them were found once. The ten largest clones capture roughly 2.4% of the sample.

The clonotype comes from a man aged 50-59 years with urothelial cancer. Recombination linked TRBV6-6 to TRBJ2-7, with TRBD2 matching 10 junction bases. The sample was PBMCs, taken around atezolizumab (anti-PD-L1) treatment. The CDR3 is CASRLAGVHEQYF. In nucleotides, the sequence is TGTGCCAGCAGGCTAGCGGGAGTTCACGAGCAGTACTTC.